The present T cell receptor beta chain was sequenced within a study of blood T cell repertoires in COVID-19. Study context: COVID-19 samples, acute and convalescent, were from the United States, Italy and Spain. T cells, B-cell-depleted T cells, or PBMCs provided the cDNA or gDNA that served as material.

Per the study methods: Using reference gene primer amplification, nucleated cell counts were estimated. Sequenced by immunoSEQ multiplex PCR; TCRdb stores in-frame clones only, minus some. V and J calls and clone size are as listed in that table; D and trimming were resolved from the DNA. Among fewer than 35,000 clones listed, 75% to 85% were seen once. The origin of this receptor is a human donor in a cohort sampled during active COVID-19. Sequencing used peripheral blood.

The CDR3 reads CASSTIGSKRGGTQETQYF. CDR3 DNA sequence: TGTGCCAGCAGCACTATAGGGTCTAAGCGGGGGGGTACGCAAGAGACCCAGTACTTC. The rearrangement links TRBV21-1 to TRBJ2-5; no check of the table's D call, TRBD2, against the DNA was made. TRBV21-1 is noted as a pseudogene. This CDR3 spans 19 amino acids.